What follows are 28 T cell receptor beta chains derived from one specimen sequenced in a study of blood T cell repertoires in COVID-19. TCRdb's copy holds only in-frame clones and misses some; the assay was immunoSEQ multiplex PCR. Altogether tens of thousands of clones are present, less than 90% being singletons, with the ten largest covering approximately 10%. Sample: peripheral blood. The receptors stem from a human donor in a cohort sampled during active COVID-19.

The chain couples TRBV3-1 (or the pseudogene TRBV3-2) to TRBJ1-2; 9 nucleotides align to TRBD1. The ends lost 4 bases at V and 1 base at J; junction bases unmatched: 4. The CDR3 runs to 15 residues. Germline V gives CDR1 LGHDT, CDR2 YNNKEL (reference sequence). The CDR3 sequence is CASSRTGELNYGYTF. The CDR3 nucleotides read TGTGCCAGCAGCCGGACAGGGGAGCTTAACTATGGCTACACCTTC.

V and J are TRBV6-5 and TRBJ1-1; a weak D match, TRBD1 (6 bases). CDR1 is MNHEY, CDR2 SVGAGI, per germline. There are 13 residues in the CDR3. Trimming took off 5 bases at V and 3 bases at J, with 10 bases between the two ends. CDR3 DNA: TGTGCCAGCAGTAGGGGGGGGGACACTGAAGCTTTCTTT. Its protein product is CASSRGGDTEAFF.

The chain employs TRBV4-1 and TRBJ2-7, with TRBD1 matching over 10 bases. V trimming: 8 bases; J trimming: 5 bases; junction bases outside the gene matches: 12. This CDR3 has 15 amino acids. Per germline, CDR1 MGHRA and CDR2 YSYEKL. The CDR3 sequence is CASALAGQGSDEQYF. The CDR3 DNA reads as TGCGCCAGCGCTTTGGCGGGACAGGGGTCCGACGAGCAGTACTTC.

The rearrangement links TRBV5-8 to TRBJ2-5; tentatively, D is TRBD1 (5 bases). Germline V gives CDR1 SGHTS, CDR2 YDEGEE. V was pared by 4 bases and J by 4 bases, with 20 bases between. The CDR3 covers 16 residues. The CDR3 region has the DNA TGTGCCAGCAGCGGGGCACGGACGACCGGCCCAGAGACCCAGTACTTC. Its protein product is CASSGARTTGPETQYF.

This clone was found once. The gene calls are TRBV19 and TRBJ2-7, with 10 bases fitting TRBD2. V lost 9 bases to trimming and J lost 5 bases; unmatched junction nucleotides: 13. This CDR3 is built from 15 residues. Looked up from germline, CDR1 is LNHDA and CDR2 is SQIVND (reference sequence). In DNA, the CDR3 is TGTGCCAGCGACCGAGGGACTAGCGTCGGGGACGAGCAGTACTTC. Translation: CASDRGTSVGDEQYF.

The chain links TRBV4-2 to TRBJ2-1; TRBD1 aligns across 10 bases. The CDR3 runs 15 residues. V lost 1 base, J lost 7 bases, and 4 bases stayed unmatched. Germline V gene sequence: CDR1 LGHNA, CDR2 YNFKEQ. CDR3 in DNA: TGTGCCAGCAGCCAAGGGACAGGGGGTATTAATGAGCAGTTCTTC. This sequence encodes CASSQGTGGINEQFF.

The rearrangement links TRBV14 to TRBJ2-3; maybe TRBD2 (6 bases). This CDR3 has 17 residues. Per the germline V gene, CDR1 is SGHDN and CDR2 is FVKESK. V lost 5 bases to trimming and J lost 2 bases, with 20 bases between them. CDR3 bases: TGTGCCAGCAGCACATCATCGCGGGGATACAACACAGATACGCAGTATTTT. Translating gives CASSTSSRGYNTDTQYF. Filled out from reference TRBV14 and TRBJ2-3, the complete variable domain reads EAGVTQFPSHSVIEKGQTVTLRCDPISGHDNLYWYRRVMGKEIKFLLHFVKESKQDESGMPNNRFLAERTGGTYSTLKVQPAELEDSGVYFCASSTSSRGYNTDTQYFGPGTRLTVL.

This clone has just one count. V usage is TRBV28 and J usage is TRBJ2-7, with 7 bases aligning to TRBD1. The CDR3 contains 15 residues. Germline loops: CDR1 MDHEN, CDR2 SYDVKM. The ends lost 4 bases at V and 3 bases at J; junction bases unmatched: 9. CDR3 sequence reads: CASSSEPRGLYEQYF. The CDR3 DNA follows: TGTGCCAGCAGTTCAGAACCGAGGGGGCTCTACGAGCAGTACTTC.

J is TRBJ1-6 and V is TRBV13, with 8 bases matching TRBD1. Per the germline V gene, CDR1 is PRHDT and CDR2 is FYEKMQ (reference sequence). This CDR3 contains 17 residues. V was pared by 3 bases and J by 4 bases, with 8 bases of the junction left unmatched. CDR3 sequence (DNA): TGTGCCAGCAGCTTGTTACCCGACAGGGGTTATAATTCACCCCTCCACTTT. Residues: CASSLLPDRGYNSPLHF.

This clone was counted once. CDR3 residues: CASSTSGTGNTEAFF. The CDR3 region has the DNA TGTGCCAGCAGCACCTCCGGGACAGGGAACACTGAAGCTTTCTTT. The rearrangement uses TRBV3-1 (or the pseudogene TRBV3-2) and TRBJ1-1; 8 nucleotides match TRBD1. CDR1 is LGHDT, CDR2 YNNKEL, per germline (reference sequence). This CDR3 is 15 amino acids long. With 5 bases clipped from V and 1 base from J, the junction kept 6 bases outside the gene matches.

This clone was seen more than once but under ten times. V usage is TRBV2 and J usage is TRBJ1-3; 8 positions agree with TRBD1. The CDR3 extends over 16 amino acids. Germline V lookup: CDR1 SNHLY, CDR2 FYNNEI. Losses at the gene ends were 6 bases for V and 0 bases for J; bases not matched to a gene: 7. The CDR3: CASSQNGQGSGNTIYF. CDR3 DNA sequence: TGTGCCAGCAGCCAGAATGGACAGGGCTCTGGAAACACCATATATTTT.

The chain combines TRBV7-2 with TRBJ2-5; 7 nucleotides align to TRBD2. V gave up 1 base and J gave up 1 base; unmatched junction bases: 6. Looked up from germline, CDR1 is SGHTA and CDR2 is FQGNSA. The CDR3 spans 16 residues. The CDR3 loop is CASSLVGAGVQETQYF. The CDR3 DNA reads TGTGCCAGCAGCTTAGTCGGGGCGGGGGTCCAAGAGACCCAGTACTTC.

The J gene is TRBJ1-3, the V gene TRBV4-1, with a tentative D call TRBD1 (6 bases). The CDR3 totals 16 residues. The V gene lost 1 base and the J gene lost 0 bases, with 10 bases spanning the gap. From germline, CDR1 is MGHRA and CDR2 YSYEKL. CDR3: CASSQGTAISGNTIYF. In DNA form, the CDR3 reads TGCGCCAGCAGCCAAGGGACAGCGATCTCTGGAAACACCATATATTTT.

This clone appeared once. The gene calls are TRBV24-1 and TRBJ2-1, with TRBD2 matching over 12 bases. The CDR3 has 18 amino acids. Trimming took 5 bases from V and 1 from J; bases not matched to a gene: 8. CDR1 and CDR2 (germline): KGHDR, SFDVKD. The CDR3 protein is CATSGELAGGLSYNEQFF. In DNA form, the CDR3 reads TGTGCCACCAGTGGGGAACTAGCGGGGGGCCTTTCCTACAATGAGCAGTTCTTC.

The CDR3 spells CASSGGGTGDEKLFF. The CDR3 region has the DNA TGCGCCAGCAGCGGCGGCGGGACAGGGGATGAAAAACTGTTTTTT. V is TRBV5-1 and J is TRBJ1-4; 10 nucleotides agree with TRBD1. The CDR3 has 15 residues. Germline V lookup: CDR1 SGHRS, CDR2 YFSETQ. V was clipped by 4 bases and J by 6 bases; unmatched bases: 6. The variable domain in full, completed from reference TRBV5-1 and TRBJ1-4, reads KAGVTQTPRYLIKTRGQQVTLSCSPISGHRSVSWYQQTPGQGLQFLFEYFSETQRNKGNFPGRFSGRQFSNSRSEMNVSTLELGDSALYLCASSGGGTGDEKLFFGSGTQLSVL.

The V gene is TRBV5-8, the J gene TRBJ2-1; 7 nucleotides line up with TRBD1. The V segment lost 3 bases and the J segment 2 bases; nucleotides outside the gene matches: 5. This CDR3 region has 15 residues. CDR1 SGHTS and CDR2 YDEGEE come from the germline V gene. The CDR3 DNA reads as TGTGCCAGCAGCTACAGAGGGGGCACCTACAATGAGCAGTTCTTC. Translation: CASSYRGGTYNEQFF.

The chain is built from TRBV3-1 (or the pseudogene TRBV3-2) and TRBJ1-6; the D is unclear. In germline, CDR1 is LGHDT, CDR2 YNNKEL (reference sequence). V gave up 5 bases and J gave up 10 bases, with 15 bases separating them. The CDR3 totals 14 residues. Here the CDR3 DNA reads TGTGCCAGCAGCGACTCCGGGGAAAAGTCACCCCTCCACTTT. Residues: CASSDSGEKSPLHF.

The chain couples TRBV7-2 to TRBJ2-7; 8 bases fit TRBD1. Germline assignment: CDR1 SGHTA and CDR2 FQGNSA. The CDR3 runs 16 residues. V shed 1 base, J shed 0 bases, and the junction held 5 bases outside the gene matches. The CDR3 DNA sequence: TGTGCCAGCAGCTTAGGCGGACAGGGTGCCTCCTACGAGCAGTACTTC. It codes for CASSLGGQGASYEQYF. The entire variable domain, with the rest obtained from reference TRBV7-2 and TRBJ2-7, is as follows: GAGVSQSPSNKVTEKGKDVELRCDPISGHTALYWYRQSLGQGLEFLIYFQGNSAPDKSGLPSDRFSAERTGGSVSTLTIQRTQQEDSAVYLCASSLGGQGASYEQYFGPGTRLTVT.

The chain employs TRBV19 and TRBJ1-1, with TRBD1 matching 7 bases. Germline CDR1 and CDR2: LNHDA and SQIVND (reference sequence). Germline trimming cut 5 bases from V and 4 bases from J; bases unmatched to any gene: 19. There are 18 residues in the CDR3. Here the CDR3 reads CASSPRWDSSKGATEAFF. The CDR3 nucleotides are TGTGCCAGTAGTCCCCGATGGGACAGTTCTAAGGGGGCCACTGAAGCTTTCTTT.

This chain links TRBV5-1 with TRBJ2-7, with 7 bases fitting TRBD1. V was pared by 0 bases and J by 6 bases, with 6 bases of the junction left unmatched. The CDR3 totals 14 residues. Germline V CDR1 and CDR2: SGHRS, YFSETQ. As DNA, the CDR3 is TGCGCCAGCAGCTTGGGTGAAGGGGGCGCCGAGCAGTACTTC. Its protein is CASSLGEGGAEQYF. The whole variable domain, filled in from reference TRBV5-1 and TRBJ2-7, reads KAGVTQTPRYLIKTRGQQVTLSCSPISGHRSVSWYQQTPGQGLQFLFEYFSETQRNKGNFPGRFSGRQFSNSRSEMNVSTLELGDSALYLCASSLGEGGAEQYFGPGTRLTVT.

V gene TRBV7-2 combines with J gene TRBJ1-4; the match to TRBD1 covers 9 bases. Germline loops: CDR1 SGHTA, CDR2 FQGNSA. There are 15 residues in the CDR3. Trimming took 3 bases from V and 7 from J; bases not matched to a gene: 6. CDR3 DNA: TGTGCCAGCAGCTTCCTGGGACAGGGTGGTGAAAAACTGTTTTTT. It is translated as CASSFLGQGGEKLFF.

This clone was counted between two and nine times. The genes are TRBV30 and TRBJ1-1; D gene ambiguous. Germline CDR1 is GTSNPN and CDR2 is SVGIG (reference sequence). V was clipped by 0 bases and J by 4 bases, with 9 bases between them. The CDR3 covers 13 residues. CDR3 loop: CAWSVSYSTEAFF. As DNA, the CDR3 is TGTGCCTGGAGTGTATCGTATTCCACTGAAGCTTTCTTT. Full variable domain (missing parts from reference TRBV30 and TRBJ1-1): SQTIHQWPATLVQPVGSPLSLECTVEGTSNPNLYWYRQAAGRGLQLLFYSVGIGQISSEVPQNLSASRPQDRQFILSSKKLLLSDSGFYLCAWSVSYSTEAFFGQGTRLTVV.

The rearrangement joins TRBV5-1 to TRBJ2-2, with D perhaps TRBD1 (6 bases). Germline values: CDR1 SGHRS, CDR2 YFSETQ. Between the trimmed V and J ends, which lost 5 bases and 4 bases, there was a span of 9 bases. This CDR3 comprises 13 residues. CDR3 loop: CASSLQGTGELFF. In DNA form, the CDR3 reads TGCGCCAGCAGTCTACAGGGCACCGGGGAGCTGTTTTTT.

The gene calls are TRBV11-2 and TRBJ1-1; no reliable D call. In germline, CDR1 is SGHAT, CDR2 FQNNGV. The CDR3 consists of 14 residues. Trimming pared 5 bases from V and 1 base from J, leaving 11 bases between. CDR3 nucleotides: TGTGCCAGCAGCGAAGTGGGAGGGAACACTGAAGCTTTCTTT. It specifies CASSEVGGNTEAFF.

The chain carries TRBV7-3 and TRBJ2-7; D might be TRBD2 (6 bases). The CDR3 spans 16 residues. Germline V lookup: CDR1 SGHTA, CDR2 FQGTGA. With 5 bases removed from V and 4 bases from J, the gap between germline ends came to 21 bases. The CDR3 reads CASSPTRDSNPYEQYF. In nucleotides, the CDR3 is TGTGCCAGCAGCCCGACCCGGGACTCAAATCCTTACGAGCAGTACTTC.

The rearrangement joins TRBV6-5 to TRBJ2-7; D unresolved. Germline V gene lookup returns CDR1 MNHEY and CDR2 SVGAGI. The V and J ends lost 4 bases and 1 base respectively, with 8 bases between them. The CDR3 is 13 amino acids. The CDR3 region is CASSSSVSYEQYF. For the CDR3, the DNA is TGTGCCAGCAGTTCCAGCGTATCCTACGAGCAGTACTTC.

This clone appeared once. This chain uses TRBV6-4 with TRBJ2-1, with 7 bases matching TRBD2. Per the germline V gene, CDR1 is MRHNA and CDR2 is SNTAGT. The CDR3 has 15 residues. The V segment lost 3 bases and the J segment 2 bases; nucleotides outside the gene matches: 4. CDR3 residues: CASSEREGAYNEQFF. In DNA, the CDR3 is TGTGCCAGCAGTGAAAGGGAGGGAGCCTACAATGAGCAGTTCTTC.

J is TRBJ2-1 and V is TRBV25-1; D is possibly TRBD1 (6 bases). The V gene lost 5 bases and the J gene lost 9 bases, with 17 bases spanning the gap. Germline V gives CDR1 MGHDK, CDR2 SYGVNS. This CDR3 has 14 residues. CDR3 residues: CASSRDNRVSEQFF. The CDR3, as DNA: TGTGCCAGCAGTAGGGACAATAGGGTCTCTGAGCAGTTCTTC.